This entry features one TCR beta chain sequence. Germline loops: CDR1 SGHDT, CDR2 YYEEEE. Trimming cost V 7 bases and J 8 bases, with 15 bases left between them. The length of the CDR3 is 13 residues. How the authors handled the data: Nucleated cell number was recorded as an estimate derived from reference gene primer amplification. Sequenced by immunoSEQ multiplex PCR; TCRdb stores in-frame clones only, minus some. D and trimming were read from the DNA, whereas the V and J calls and clone size are those reported in that table. The table shows 150,000 or so clones, with more than 75% occurring only once. The source of the sample is a study of blood T cell repertoires in COVID-19. Study at large: Samples of COVID-19 (acute and convalescent) were obtained from the United States, Italy and Spain. Sources were T cells, B-cell-depleted T cells, or PBMCs; the material itself was cDNA or gDNA.

The sequence derives from a human donor with acute or convalescent COVID-19. The donor label of this sample is uncertain. V usage is TRBV5-6 and J usage is TRBJ1-4, with D possibly TRBD1 on 5 matching bases. Sequencing was done on a sample of peripheral blood. The CDR3 sequence is CASSQGLGEKLFF. The CDR3 DNA is TGTGCCAGCTCCCAGGGCCTCGGGGAAAAACTGTTTTTT.